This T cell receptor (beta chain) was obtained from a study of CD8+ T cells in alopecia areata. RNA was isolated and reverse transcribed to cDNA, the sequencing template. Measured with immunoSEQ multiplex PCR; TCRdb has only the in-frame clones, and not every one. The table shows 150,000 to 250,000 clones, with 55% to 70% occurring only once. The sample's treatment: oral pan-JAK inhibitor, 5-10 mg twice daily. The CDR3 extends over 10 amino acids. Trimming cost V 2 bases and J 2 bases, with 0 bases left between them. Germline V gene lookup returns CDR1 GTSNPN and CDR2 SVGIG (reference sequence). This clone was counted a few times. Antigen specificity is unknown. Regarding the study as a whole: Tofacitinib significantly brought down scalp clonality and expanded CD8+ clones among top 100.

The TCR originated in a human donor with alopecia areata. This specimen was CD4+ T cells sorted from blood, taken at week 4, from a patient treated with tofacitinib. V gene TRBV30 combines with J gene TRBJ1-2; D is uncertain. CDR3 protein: CAWSNYGYTF. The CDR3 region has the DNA TGTGCCTGGAGTAACTATGGCTACACCTTC.